The sequence of this TCR beta chain was determined in a study of regulatory T cells in long-lasting Graves disease. Time point here: newly diagnosed GD, antithyroid drugs for less than 3 months. TCR sequences were obtained from RNA taken from PBMCs. With respect to this clonotype: With a much larger clone just one base away, this may be a read error.

Germline assignment: CDR1 GTSNPN and CDR2 SVGIG (reference sequence). The length of the CDR3 is 13 residues. Libraries of TCR beta came from iRepertoire HTBI primers plus Arm-PCR of CDR3 regions. TCRdb re-called the multiplex PCR reads with MiXCR, one entry per CDR3 protein. This sample has 350,000 to 450,000 distinct CDR3 sequences, with approximately 15% found just once. The same data also contributed to another study, on T cells in Graves' hyperthyroidism and ophthalmopathy.

V usage is TRBV30 and J usage is TRBJ2-1, with 8 bases fitting TRBD2. This receptor was taken from a woman aged 25 to 45 with Graves disease. Specimen: peripheral blood mononuclear cells (PBMCs), collected at new diagnosis, from a patient treated with antithyroid drugs. CDR3 sequence (DNA): TGTGCCTGGAGACACGATAGCGGGAAGGAGCAGTCCTTC. Its translation is CAWRHDSGKEQSF.